Listed below are T cell receptor beta chains from one sample, sequenced in a study of technical replicates of blood from several donors. Sequenced by immunoSEQ multiplex PCR; TCRdb stores in-frame clones only, minus some. The sample holds around 80,000 clones, 98% seen once. The sequenced material came from T cells isolated from PBMCs. These receptors were collected from a human donor in good health. CDR3s include the opening cysteine and the closing phenylalanine or tryptophan. The D gene is left open where the match is weak.

d_call	v_call	j_call	cdr3_length	cdr3_nt	cdr3_aa
TRBD1	TRBV30	TRBJ1-4	16	TGTGCCTGGAGTGTATCTACAGGGGGATTTAATGAAAAACTGTTTTTT	CAWSVSTGGFNEKLFF
.	TRBV7-9	TRBJ2-7	17	TGTGCCAGCAGCCGCCCACCGGGGGACAGACTCTCCTACGAGCAGTACTTC	CASSRPPGDRLSYEQYF
TRBD2	TRBV6-5	TRBJ2-2	14	TGTGCCAGCATGGTCCGGGGGGGAGCCGGGGAGCTGTTTTTT	CASMVRGGAGELFF
TRBD1	TRBV27	TRBJ1-2	16	TGTGCCAGCAGTCTAGGGACAGTTGCCCCCCACTATGGCTACACCTTC	CASSLGTVAPHYGYTF
.	TRBV7-2	TRBJ2-3	15	TGTGCCAGCAGCTTACGGATCGGAGGCACAGATACGCAGTATTTT	CASSLRIGGTDTQYF
TRBD1	TRBV28	TRBJ1-5	18	TGTGCCAGCAGTTCATTACTGGACAGGGAAGGGATCAATCAGCCCCAGCATTTT	CASSSLLDREGINQPQHF
TRBD1	TRBV10-2	TRBJ2-1	13	TGCGCCAGCAGTGAAAGGGGGCTCGATGAGCAGTTCTTC	CASSERGLDEQFF
TRBD1	TRBV25-1	TRBJ2-1	16	TGTGCCAGCAGTGAATATCAGGGGGCTGCCTACAATGAGCAGTTCTTC	CASSEYQGAAYNEQFF
TRBD2	TRBV7-8	TRBJ2-3	19	TGTGCCAGCAGATGGACCGGGACTAGCGGGAGGTCCAGCACAGATACGCAGTATTTT	CASRWTGTSGRSSTDTQYF
TRBD2	TRBV2	TRBJ2-1	13	TGTGCCAGCATTTCCGGGGGGGGCGATGAGCAGTTCTTC	CASISGGGDEQFF
TRBD2	TRBV10-1	TRBJ2-3	15	TGCGCCAGCAGTGAGTCGCGGGGGGATTCAGATACGCAGTATTTT	CASSESRGDSDTQYF
.	TRBV7-9	TRBJ2-7	13	TGTGCCAGCAGCATAAAAGGAGAGGGAGAGCAGTACTTC	CASSIKGEGEQYF